The 17 T cell receptor beta chains given below trace back to one sample, sequenced in a study of identical twins. TCRdb passed the 5' RACE reads through MiXCR, listing each CDR3 protein once. The sample records approximately 630,000 distinct CDR3 sequences, less than 9% being singletons. This same sample was also taken into another study, of yellow fever vaccine responses in identical twins.

Material for sequencing was PBMCs. These receptors originate from a woman aged 18-30 years in good health.

This clonotype was seen more than once but under ten times. This rearrangement joins TRBV20-1 to TRBJ2-7; D gene unclear. This CDR3 is 11 amino acids long. Deletions cut 1 base from V and 6 bases from J, with 7 bases between. Per the germline V gene, CDR1 is DFQATT and CDR2 is SNEGSKA (reference sequence). CDR3 in DNA: TGCAGTGCTAGAGCCCGCTCCGAGCAGTACTTC. Its translation: CSARARSEQYF.

This rearrangement joins TRBV2 to TRBJ2-3; TRBD2 matches at 9 bases. Looked up from germline, CDR1 is SNHLY and CDR2 is FYNNEI. This CDR3 comprises 15 residues. The ends lost 0 bases at V and 8 bases at J; junction bases unmatched: 6. CDR3 protein: CASSEASGSMVTQYF. In nucleotides, the CDR3 is TGTGCCAGCAGTGAAGCTAGCGGGAGTATGGTTACGCAGTATTTT.

This chain links TRBV2 with TRBJ2-3; D could derive from TRBD1 or TRBD2 (5 bases each). Germline V lookup: CDR1 SNHLY, CDR2 FYNNEI. The CDR3 contains 14 residues. Trimming removed 6 bases from V and 0 bases from J, with 10 bases in between. In nucleotides, the CDR3 is TGTGCCAGCAGAGAGGGGTTGAGCACAGATACGCAGTATTTT. This sequence encodes CASREGLSTDTQYF.

The rearrangement joins TRBV10-3 to TRBJ2-1, with D possibly matching TRBD2 (5 bases). The germline gives CDR1 ENHRY, CDR2 SYGVKD. The CDR3 has 15 residues. The germline V and J ends were trimmed by 6 bases and 6 bases, with 18 bases remaining between them. This CDR3 reads CAIRTGILEPNEQFF. The CDR3 nucleotides read TGTGCCATCAGGACCGGGATTTTAGAACCCAATGAGCAGTTCTTC.

Ten or more counts support this clonotype. The chain is built from TRBV20-1 and TRBJ2-1; 12 nucleotides agree with TRBD2. From germline, CDR1 is DFQATT and CDR2 SNEGSKA (reference sequence). V lost 7 bases and J lost 1; bases outside the gene matches: 8. The CDR3 runs to 16 residues. The CDR3 here is CSVATSGSSSYNEQFF. CDR3 sequence (DNA): TGCAGTGTGGCGACTAGCGGGAGTTCTTCCTACAATGAGCAGTTCTTC.

The chain has TRBV28 and TRBJ2-5; tentatively, D is TRBD2 (7 bases). V lost 8 bases and J 3 bases, leaving 13 bases between the germline ends. Per germline, CDR1 MDHEN and CDR2 SYDVKM. The CDR3 has 13 residues. The CDR3 DNA is TGTGCCAGCGGGGGGGGCAGGGAAGAGACCCAGTACTTC. Protein: CASGGGREETQYF.

The CDR3, as DNA: TGCAGTGCTAGCCTAGCGGGAGGGTGGGTCACAGATACGCAGTATTTT. It translates to CSASLAGGWVTDTQYF. The V and J genes are TRBV20-1 and TRBJ2-3; TRBD2 matches at 12 bases. This CDR3 spans 16 amino acids. The germline V gene encodes CDR1 DFQATT and CDR2 SNEGSKA (reference sequence). The ends lost 3 bases at V and 2 bases at J; junction bases unmatched: 6.

This clonotype was detected ten times or more. The V call is TRBV7-9, the J call TRBJ1-6; possibly TRBD1 for D (5 bases). In germline, CDR1 is SEHNR, CDR2 FQNEAQ (reference sequence). This CDR3 spans 12 amino acids. V shed 5 bases and J shed 9 bases, with 8 bases lying between them. In DNA, the CDR3 is TGTGCCAGCAGCCAAGGGGTTTCACCCCTCCACTTT. This codes for CASSQGVSPLHF. Drawing the rest from reference TRBV7-9 and TRBJ1-6, the complete variable domain is DTGVSQNPRHKITKRGQNVTFRCDPISEHNRLYWYRQTLGQGPEFLTYFQNEAQLEKSRLLSDRFSAERPKGSFSTLEIQRTEQGDSAMYLCASSQGVSPLHFGNGTRLTVT.

In its sample, this clonotype was seen many times. This chain uses TRBV5-1 with TRBJ2-1; D assignment may be TRBD1 or TRBD2 (5 bases each). Trimming cost V 0 bases and J 0 bases, with 13 bases left between them. The CDR3 spans 17 residues. Germline V gene data show CDR1 as SGHRS and CDR2 as YFSETQ. The CDR3 region is CASSLVGAASSYNEQFF. CDR3 sequence (DNA): TGCGCCAGCAGCTTGGTCGGGGCGGCGAGCTCCTACAATGAGCAGTTCTTC.

This clonotype was counted ten times or more. Here the CDR3 reads CASRRAIGGTYEQYV. Here the CDR3 DNA reads TGTGCCAGCAGGCGTGCTATTGGGGGAACCTACGAGCAGTACGTC. This chain connects TRBV3-1 to TRBJ2-7, with D perhaps given as TRBD1 or TRBD2 (5 bases each). The V end lost 6 bases, the J end lost 2 bases, and 17 bases lay between the germline ends. Germline V lookup: CDR1 LGHDT, CDR2 YNNKEL (reference sequence). The CDR3 covers 15 residues.

There are many counts of this clonotype. The chain is built from TRBV11-2 and TRBJ2-1, with a possible D match to TRBD2 (6 bases). The CDR3 totals 15 residues. The ends were cut back, 6 bases at V and 1 base at J, with 13 bases in the middle. Germline loops: CDR1 SGHAT, CDR2 FQNNGV. The DNA of the CDR3 is TGTGCCAGCAGGGCATCCGGGAGATCCTACAATGAGCAGTTCTTC. It encodes CASRASGRSYNEQFF.

This clonotype was seen more than once but under ten times. CDR3: CSARGDRLNTEAFF. CDR3 DNA: TGCAGTGCTAGGGGGGACAGATTGAACACTGAAGCTTTCTTT. The gene calls are TRBV20-1 and TRBJ1-1; 7 bases agree with TRBD1. Germline lookup yields CDR1 DFQATT and CDR2 SNEGSKA (reference sequence). The CDR3 extends over 14 amino acids. Unmatched junction bases numbered 4, after V lost 3 bases and J lost 0 bases.

The table lists this clonotype with many counts. The chain links TRBV3-1 to TRBJ2-4, with 9 bases that match TRBD1. The V gene end was trimmed by 4 bases and the J gene end by 8 bases; junction bases not matched to a gene: 12. Per germline, CDR1 LGHDT and CDR2 YNNKEL (reference sequence). This CDR3 region has 16 residues. CDR3 nucleotide sequence: TGTGCCAGCAGCCCGGGACAGGGAGGGGTTGTCGACATTCAGTACTTC. This sequence encodes CASSPGQGGVVDIQYF.

This clonotype was detected many times. The V call is TRBV4-1, the J call TRBJ2-7, with 9 positions matching TRBD1. The V gene's germline CDR1 is MGHRA and CDR2 YSYEKL. The CDR3 length is 15 residues. V was clipped by 1 base and J by 2 bases; unmatched bases: 3. CDR3 loop: CASSQGTGVPYEQYF. DNA for the CDR3: TGCGCCAGCAGCCAAGGGACAGGGGTCCCCTACGAGCAGTACTTC.

This clonotype came up a few times. V and J are TRBV18 and TRBJ2-1; D may be TRBD1 (6 bases). The germline gives CDR1 KGHSH, CDR2 LQKENI. This CDR3 region has 15 residues. V lost 1 base and J 6 bases, leaving 13 bases between the germline ends. In nucleotides, the CDR3 is TGTGCCAGCTCACCACTAGATACAGGGATCAATGAGCAGTTCTTC. Its translation is CASSPLDTGINEQFF. The whole variable domain, filled in from reference TRBV18 and TRBJ2-1, reads NAGVMQNPRHLVRRRGQEARLRCSPMKGHSHVYWYRQLPEEGLKFMVYLQKENIIDESGMPKERFSAEFPKEGPSILRIQQVVRGDSAAYFCASSPLDTGINEQFFGPGTRLTVL.

The genes are TRBV3-1 and TRBJ2-5, with no clear D. CDR3 length: 15 amino acids. The germline V and J ends were trimmed by 0 bases and 5 bases, with 13 bases remaining between them. Per the germline V gene, CDR1 is LGHDT and CDR2 is YNNKEL (reference sequence). CDR3 sequence (DNA): TGTGCCAGCAGCCAAGAACCAAGTAGCTGGGAGACCCAGTACTTC. This codes for CASSQEPSSWETQYF.

In regard to this clonotype: It may be a read error: a sequence one base away is much more abundant. The chain has TRBV24-1 and TRBJ2-5; possibly TRBD1 or TRBD2 for D (5 bases each). The CDR3 totals 15 residues. The V gene's germline CDR1 is KGHDR and CDR2 SFDVKD. Between the trimmed V and J ends, which lost 4 bases and 1 base, there was a span of 12 bases. CDR3 protein: CATSDSGPIQETQYF. Written as DNA, the CDR3 is TGTGCCACCAGTGACTCGGGACCGATCCAAGAGACCCAGTACTTC.